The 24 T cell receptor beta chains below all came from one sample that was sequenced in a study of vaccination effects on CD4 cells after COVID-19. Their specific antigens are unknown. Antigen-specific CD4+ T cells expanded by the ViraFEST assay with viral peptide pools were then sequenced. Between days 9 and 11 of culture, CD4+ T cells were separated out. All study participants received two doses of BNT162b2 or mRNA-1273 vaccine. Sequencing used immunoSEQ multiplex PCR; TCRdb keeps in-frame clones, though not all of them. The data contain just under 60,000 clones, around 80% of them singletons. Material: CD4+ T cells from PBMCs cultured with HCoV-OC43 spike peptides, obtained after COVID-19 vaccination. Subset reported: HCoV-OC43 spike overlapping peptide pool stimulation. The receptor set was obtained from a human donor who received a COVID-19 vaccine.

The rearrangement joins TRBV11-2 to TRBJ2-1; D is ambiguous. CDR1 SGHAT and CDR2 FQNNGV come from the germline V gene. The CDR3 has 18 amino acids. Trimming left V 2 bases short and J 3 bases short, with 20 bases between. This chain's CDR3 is CASSLRTPFNPGYNEQFF. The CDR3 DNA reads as TGTGCCAGCAGCTTACGTACGCCGTTTAACCCAGGCTACAATGAGCAGTTCTTC.

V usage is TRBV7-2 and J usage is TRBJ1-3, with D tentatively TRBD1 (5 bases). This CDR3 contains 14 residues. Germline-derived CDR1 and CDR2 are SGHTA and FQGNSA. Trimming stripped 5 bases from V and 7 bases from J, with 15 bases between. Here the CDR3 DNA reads TGTGCCAGCAGCGATCGCAGTGGGGCGAACACCATATATTTT. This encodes CASSDRSGANTIYF.

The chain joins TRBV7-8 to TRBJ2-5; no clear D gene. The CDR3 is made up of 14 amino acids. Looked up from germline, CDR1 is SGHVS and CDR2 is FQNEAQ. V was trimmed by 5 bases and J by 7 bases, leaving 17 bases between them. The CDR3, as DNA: TGTGCCAGCAGCCAAGGCTCCAATTTCCGGACCCAGTACTTC. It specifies CASSQGSNFRTQYF.

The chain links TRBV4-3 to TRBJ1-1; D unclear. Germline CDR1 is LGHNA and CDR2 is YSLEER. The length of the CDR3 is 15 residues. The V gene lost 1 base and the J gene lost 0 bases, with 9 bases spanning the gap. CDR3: CASSQVRSLNTEAFF. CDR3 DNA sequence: TGCGCCAGCAGCCAAGTGCGTTCGTTGAACACTGAAGCTTTCTTT.

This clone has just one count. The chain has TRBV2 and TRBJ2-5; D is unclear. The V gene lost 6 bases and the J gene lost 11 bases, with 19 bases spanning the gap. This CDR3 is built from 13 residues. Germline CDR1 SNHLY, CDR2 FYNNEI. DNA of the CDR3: TGTGCCAGCAGGCTCCGGGCCCAAGTGGCACAGTACTTC. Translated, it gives CASRLRAQVAQYF. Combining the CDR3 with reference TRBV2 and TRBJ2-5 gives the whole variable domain EPEVTQTPSHQVTQMGQEVILRCVPISNHLYFYWYRQILGQKVEFLVSFYNNEISEKSEIFDDQFSVERPDGSNFTLKIRSTKLEDSAMYFCASRLRAQVAQYFGPGTRLLVL.

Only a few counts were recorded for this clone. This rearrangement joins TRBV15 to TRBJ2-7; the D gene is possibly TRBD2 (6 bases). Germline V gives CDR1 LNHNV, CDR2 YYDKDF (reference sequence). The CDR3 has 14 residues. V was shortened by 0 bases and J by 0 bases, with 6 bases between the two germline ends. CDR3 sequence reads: CATSRERDSYEQYV. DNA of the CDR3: TGTGCCACCAGCAGAGAGCGGGACTCCTACGAGCAGTACGTC.

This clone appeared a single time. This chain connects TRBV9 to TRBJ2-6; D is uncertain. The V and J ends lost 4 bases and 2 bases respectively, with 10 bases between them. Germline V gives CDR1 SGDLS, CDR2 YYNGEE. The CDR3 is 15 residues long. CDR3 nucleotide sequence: TGTGCCAGCAGCAACGCCGGGCCTGGGGCCAACGTCCTGACTTTC. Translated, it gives CASSNAGPGANVLTF.

The CDR3 protein is CASSLRIAEDTDTQYF. In DNA form, the CDR3 reads TGCGCCAGCAGCCTTAGGATAGCGGAAGACACAGATACGCAGTATTTT. This chain joins TRBV5-1 and TRBJ2-3; TRBD2 might be the D (6 bases). The germline V gene encodes CDR1 SGHRS and CDR2 YFSETQ. The CDR3 is made up of 16 amino acids. The ends were cut back, 4 bases at V and 2 bases at J, with 17 bases in the middle.

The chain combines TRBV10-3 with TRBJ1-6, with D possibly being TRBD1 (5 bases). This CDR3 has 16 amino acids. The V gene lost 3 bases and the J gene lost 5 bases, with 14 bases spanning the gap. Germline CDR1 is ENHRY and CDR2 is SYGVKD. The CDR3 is CAISDYRDGNNSPLHF. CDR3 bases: TGTGCCATCAGTGATTACCGGGACGGGAATAATTCACCCCTCCACTTT.

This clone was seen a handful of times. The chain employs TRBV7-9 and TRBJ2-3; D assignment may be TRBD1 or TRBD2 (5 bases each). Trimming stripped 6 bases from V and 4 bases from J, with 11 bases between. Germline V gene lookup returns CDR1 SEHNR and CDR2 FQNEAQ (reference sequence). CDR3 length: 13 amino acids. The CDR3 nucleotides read TGTGCCAGCAGTTTAAGGGGAGCAGATACGCAGTATTTT. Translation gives CASSLRGADTQYF.

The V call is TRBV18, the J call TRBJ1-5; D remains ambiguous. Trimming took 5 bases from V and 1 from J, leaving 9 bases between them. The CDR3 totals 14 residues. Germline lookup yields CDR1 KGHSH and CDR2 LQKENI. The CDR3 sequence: CASSGDNSNQPQHF. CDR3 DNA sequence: TGTGCCAGCTCAGGTGACAACAGCAATCAGCCCCAGCATTTT.

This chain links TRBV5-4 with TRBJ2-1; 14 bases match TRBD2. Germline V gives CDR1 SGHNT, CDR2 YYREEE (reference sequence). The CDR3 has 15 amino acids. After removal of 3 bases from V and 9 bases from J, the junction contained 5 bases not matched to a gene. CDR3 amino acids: CASSSRLAGGLEQFF. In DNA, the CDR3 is TGTGCCAGCAGCTCTCGACTAGCGGGGGGGCTTGAGCAGTTCTTC.

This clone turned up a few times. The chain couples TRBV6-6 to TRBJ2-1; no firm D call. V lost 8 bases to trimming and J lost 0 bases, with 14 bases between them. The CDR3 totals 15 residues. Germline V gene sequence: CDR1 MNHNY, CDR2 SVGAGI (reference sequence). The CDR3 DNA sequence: TGTGCCAGCGGTCCGACCGTGAGCTCCTACAATGAGCAGTTCTTC. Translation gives CASGPTVSSYNEQFF.

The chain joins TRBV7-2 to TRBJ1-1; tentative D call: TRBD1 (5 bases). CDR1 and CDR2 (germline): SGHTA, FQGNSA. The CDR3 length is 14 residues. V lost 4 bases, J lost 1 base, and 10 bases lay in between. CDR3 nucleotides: TGTGCCAGCAGCTCCAGAGACAGGAACACTGAAGCTTTCTTT. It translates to CASSSRDRNTEAFF.

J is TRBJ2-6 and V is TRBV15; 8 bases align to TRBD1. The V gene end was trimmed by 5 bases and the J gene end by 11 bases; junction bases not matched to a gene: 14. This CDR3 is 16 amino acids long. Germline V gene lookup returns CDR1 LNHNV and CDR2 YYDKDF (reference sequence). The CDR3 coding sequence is TGTGCCACCAGCCCGCTGTGGGACAGGAGGGTTTACGTCCTGACTTTC. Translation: CATSPLWDRRVYVLTF. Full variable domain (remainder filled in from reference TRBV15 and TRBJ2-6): DAMVIQNPRYQVTQFGKPVTLSCSQTLNHNVMYWYQQKSSQAPKLLFHYYDKDFNNEADTPDNFQSRRPNTSFCFLDIRSPGLGDTAMYLCATSPLWDRRVYVLTFGAGSRLTVL.

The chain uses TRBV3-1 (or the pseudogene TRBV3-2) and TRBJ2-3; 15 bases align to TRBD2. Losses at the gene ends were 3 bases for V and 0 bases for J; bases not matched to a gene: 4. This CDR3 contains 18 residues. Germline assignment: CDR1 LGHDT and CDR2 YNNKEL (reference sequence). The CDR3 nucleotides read TGTGCCAGCAGCCACCCGGGACTAGCGGGGGGTAGCACAGATACGCAGTATTTT. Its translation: CASSHPGLAGGSTDTQYF.

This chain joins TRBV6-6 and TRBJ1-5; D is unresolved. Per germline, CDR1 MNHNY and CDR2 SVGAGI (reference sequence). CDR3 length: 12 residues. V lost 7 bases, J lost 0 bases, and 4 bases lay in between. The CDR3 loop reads CASNLSNQPQHF. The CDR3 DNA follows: TGTGCCAGCAACCTTAGCAATCAGCCCCAGCATTTT.

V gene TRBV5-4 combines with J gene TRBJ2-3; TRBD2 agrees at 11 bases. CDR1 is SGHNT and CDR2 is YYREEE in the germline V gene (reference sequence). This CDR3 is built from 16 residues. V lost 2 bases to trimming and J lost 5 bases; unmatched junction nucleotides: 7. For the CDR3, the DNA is TGTGCCAGCAGCTTAGGTAGCGGGGGGGTCCTAGATACGCAGTATTTT. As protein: CASSLGSGGVLDTQYF.

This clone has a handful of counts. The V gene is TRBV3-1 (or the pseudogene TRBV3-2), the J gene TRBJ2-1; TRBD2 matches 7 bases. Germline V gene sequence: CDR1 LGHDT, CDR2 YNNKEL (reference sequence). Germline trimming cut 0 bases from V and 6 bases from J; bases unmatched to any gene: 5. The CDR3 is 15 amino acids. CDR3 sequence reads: CASSQDRLAGNEQFF. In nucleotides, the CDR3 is TGTGCCAGCAGCCAAGATCGACTAGCCGGCAATGAGCAGTTCTTC.

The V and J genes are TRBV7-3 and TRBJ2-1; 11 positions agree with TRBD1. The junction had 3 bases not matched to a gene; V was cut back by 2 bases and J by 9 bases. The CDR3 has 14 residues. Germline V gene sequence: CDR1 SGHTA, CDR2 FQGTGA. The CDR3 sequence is CASSLGTGGREQFF. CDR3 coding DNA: TGTGCCAGCAGCTTAGGGACAGGGGGTCGTGAGCAGTTCTTC.

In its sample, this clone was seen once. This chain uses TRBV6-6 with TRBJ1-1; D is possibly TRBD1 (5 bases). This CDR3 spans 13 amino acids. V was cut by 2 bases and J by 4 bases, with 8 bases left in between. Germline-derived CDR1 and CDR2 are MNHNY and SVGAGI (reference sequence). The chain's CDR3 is CASSYRGTTEAFF. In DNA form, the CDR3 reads TGTGCCAGCAGTTACCGGGGGACCACTGAAGCTTTCTTT.

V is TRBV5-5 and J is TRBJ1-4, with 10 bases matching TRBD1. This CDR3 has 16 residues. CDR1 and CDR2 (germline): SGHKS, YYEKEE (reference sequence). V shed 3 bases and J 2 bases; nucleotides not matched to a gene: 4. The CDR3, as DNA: TGTGCCAGCAGCTACATGGGACAGGGGACTAATGAAAAACTGTTTTTT. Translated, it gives CASSYMGQGTNEKLFF.

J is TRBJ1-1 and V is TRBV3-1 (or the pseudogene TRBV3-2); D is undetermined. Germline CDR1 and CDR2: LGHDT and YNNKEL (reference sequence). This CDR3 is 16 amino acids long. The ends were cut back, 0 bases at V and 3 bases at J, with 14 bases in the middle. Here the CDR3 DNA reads TGTGCCAGCAGCCAAGATCTTGGACCTTGGGACACTGAAGCTTTCTTT. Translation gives CASSQDLGPWDTEAFF.

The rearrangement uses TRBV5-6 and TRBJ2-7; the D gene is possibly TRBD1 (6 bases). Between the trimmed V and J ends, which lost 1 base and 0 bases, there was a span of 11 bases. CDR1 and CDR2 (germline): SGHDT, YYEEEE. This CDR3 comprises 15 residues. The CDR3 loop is CASSLKRGISYEQYV. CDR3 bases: TGTGCCAGCAGCTTGAAAAGGGGGATCTCCTACGAGCAGTACGTC.